Given below is one TCR beta chain in context. None of the patients had undergone any treatment ahead of thyroid surgery. TCRdb used MiXCR to call clones anew from the PCR reads. The sample lists more than 35,000 clones, approximately 18% occurring once. The CDR3 loop spans 14 amino acids. V lost 2 bases and J lost 2, with 8 bases in between. The germline V gene encodes CDR1 SGHTA and CDR2 FQGTGA. This record comes from a study of metastatic and nonmetastatic thyroid tumors. The sequenced sample was blood. This receptor was taken from a male donor with papillary thyroid cancer or a benign thyroid nodule (not recorded which). Some clones in this sample may be carry-over from other donors' samples. This chain uses TRBV7-3 with TRBJ2-3; D remains ambiguous. The CDR3 DNA is TGTGCCAGCAGCTTACCTTGGGTCACAGATACGCAGTATTTT. Its translation: CASSLPWVTDTQYF.